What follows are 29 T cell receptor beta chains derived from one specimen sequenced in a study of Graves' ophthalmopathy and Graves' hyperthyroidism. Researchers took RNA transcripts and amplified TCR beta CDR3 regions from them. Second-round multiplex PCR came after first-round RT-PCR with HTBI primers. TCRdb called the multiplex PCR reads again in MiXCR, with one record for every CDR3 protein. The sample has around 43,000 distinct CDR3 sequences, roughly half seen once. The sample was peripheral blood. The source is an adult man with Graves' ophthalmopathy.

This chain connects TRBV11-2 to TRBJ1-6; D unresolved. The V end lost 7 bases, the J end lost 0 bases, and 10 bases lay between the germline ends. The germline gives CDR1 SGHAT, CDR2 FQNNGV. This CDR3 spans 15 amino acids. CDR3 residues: CASTSRLSYNSPLHF. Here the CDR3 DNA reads TGTGCCAGCACCTCACGTCTCTCCTATAATTCACCCCTCCACTTT.

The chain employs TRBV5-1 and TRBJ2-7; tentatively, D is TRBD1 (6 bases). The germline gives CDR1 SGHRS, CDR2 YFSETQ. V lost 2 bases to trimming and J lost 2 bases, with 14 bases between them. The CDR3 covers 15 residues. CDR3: CASSFGLQGTYEQYF. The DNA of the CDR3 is TGCGCCAGCAGCTTCGGCTTGCAGGGGACCTACGAGCAGTACTTC.

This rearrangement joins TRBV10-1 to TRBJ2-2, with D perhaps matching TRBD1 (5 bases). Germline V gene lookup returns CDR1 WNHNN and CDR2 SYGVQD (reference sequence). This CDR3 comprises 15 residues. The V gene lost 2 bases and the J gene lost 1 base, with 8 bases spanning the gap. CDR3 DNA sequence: TGCGCCAGCAGTGAGGGCAGGGTGAACACCGGGGAGCTGTTTTTT. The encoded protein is CASSEGRVNTGELFF.

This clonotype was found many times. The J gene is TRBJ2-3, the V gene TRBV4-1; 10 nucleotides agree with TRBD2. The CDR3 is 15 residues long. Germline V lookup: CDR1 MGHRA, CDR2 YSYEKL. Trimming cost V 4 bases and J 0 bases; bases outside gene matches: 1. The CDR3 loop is CASSLSGGSTDTQYF. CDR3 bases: TGCGCCAGCAGCCTTAGCGGGGGGAGCACAGATACGCAGTATTTT.

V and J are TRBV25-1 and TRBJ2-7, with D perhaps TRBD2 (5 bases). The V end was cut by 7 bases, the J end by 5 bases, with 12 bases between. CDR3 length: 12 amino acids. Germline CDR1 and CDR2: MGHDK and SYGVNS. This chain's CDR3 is CASISGLDEQYF. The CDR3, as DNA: TGTGCCAGCATTTCTGGACTGGACGAGCAGTACTTC.

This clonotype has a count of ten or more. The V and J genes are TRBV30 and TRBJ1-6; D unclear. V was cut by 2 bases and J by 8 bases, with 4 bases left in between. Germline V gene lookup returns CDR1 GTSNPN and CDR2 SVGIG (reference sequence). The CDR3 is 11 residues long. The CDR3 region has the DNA TGTGCCTGGAGTTTCCATTCACCCCTCCACTTT. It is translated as CAWSFHSPLHF. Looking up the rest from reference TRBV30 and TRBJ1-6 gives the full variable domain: SQTIHQWPATLVQPVGSPLSLECTVEGTSNPNLYWYRQAAGRGLQLLFYSVGIGQISSEVPQNLSASRPQDRQFILSSKKLLLSDSGFYLCAWSFHSPLHFGNGTRLTVT.

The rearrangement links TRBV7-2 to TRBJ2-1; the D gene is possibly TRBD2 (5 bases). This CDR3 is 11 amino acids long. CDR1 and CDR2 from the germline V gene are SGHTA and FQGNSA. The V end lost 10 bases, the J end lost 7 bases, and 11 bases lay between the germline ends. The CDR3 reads CATTTRNEQFF. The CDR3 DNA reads TGTGCCACGACTACTCGGAATGAGCAGTTCTTC.

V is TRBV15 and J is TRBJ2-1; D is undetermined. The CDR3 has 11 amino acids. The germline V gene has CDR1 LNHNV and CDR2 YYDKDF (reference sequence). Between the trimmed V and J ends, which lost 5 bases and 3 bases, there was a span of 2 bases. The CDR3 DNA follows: TGTGCCACCAGCGACTACAATGAGCAGTTCTTC. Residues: CATSDYNEQFF. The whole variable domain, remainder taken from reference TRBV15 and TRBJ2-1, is DAMVIQNPRYQVTQFGKPVTLSCSQTLNHNVMYWYQQKSSQAPKLLFHYYDKDFNNEADTPDNFQSRRPNTSFCFLDIRSPGLGDTAMYLCATSDYNEQFFGPGTRLTVL.

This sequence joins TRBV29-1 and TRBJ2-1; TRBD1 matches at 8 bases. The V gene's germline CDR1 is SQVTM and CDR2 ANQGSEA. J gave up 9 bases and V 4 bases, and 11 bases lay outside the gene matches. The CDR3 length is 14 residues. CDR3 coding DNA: TGCAGCGTTGGTCTCGGACAGGGAACCGGTGAGCAGTTCTTC. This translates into CSVGLGQGTGEQFF.

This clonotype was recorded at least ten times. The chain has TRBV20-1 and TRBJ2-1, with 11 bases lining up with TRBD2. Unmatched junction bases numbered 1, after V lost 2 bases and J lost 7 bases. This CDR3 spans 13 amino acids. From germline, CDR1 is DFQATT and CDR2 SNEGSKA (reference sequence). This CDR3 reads CSARRLAGNEQFF. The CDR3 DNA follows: TGCAGTGCTAGAAGACTAGCGGGGAATGAGCAGTTCTTC.

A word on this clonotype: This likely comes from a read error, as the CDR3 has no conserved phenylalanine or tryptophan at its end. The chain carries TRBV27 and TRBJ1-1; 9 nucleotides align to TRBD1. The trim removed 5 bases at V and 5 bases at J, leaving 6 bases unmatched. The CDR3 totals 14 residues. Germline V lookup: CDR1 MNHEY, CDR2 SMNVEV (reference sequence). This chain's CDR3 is CASSPNRGPTEAFS. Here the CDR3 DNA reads TGTGCCAGCAGTCCCAACAGGGGGCCAACTGAAGCTTTCTCT.

This CDR3 reads CASSPTTSGLTGTGELFF. The DNA of the CDR3 is TGTGCCAGCTCACCAACAACTAGCGGCCTAACCGGAACCGGGGAGCTGTTTTTT. The chain has TRBV18 and TRBJ2-2, with TRBD2 matching over 8 bases. The CDR3 has 18 residues. CDR1 and CDR2 (germline): KGHSH, LQKENI. The ends lost 2 bases at V and 5 bases at J; junction bases unmatched: 13.

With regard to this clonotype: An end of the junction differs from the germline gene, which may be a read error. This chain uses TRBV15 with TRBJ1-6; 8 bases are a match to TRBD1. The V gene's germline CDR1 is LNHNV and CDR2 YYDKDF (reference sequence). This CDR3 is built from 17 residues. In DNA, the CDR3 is TGCGCCACCAACAGGGAAGCAGGGGGCGCAGCTAATTCACCCCTCCACTTT. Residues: CATNREAGGAANSPLHF.

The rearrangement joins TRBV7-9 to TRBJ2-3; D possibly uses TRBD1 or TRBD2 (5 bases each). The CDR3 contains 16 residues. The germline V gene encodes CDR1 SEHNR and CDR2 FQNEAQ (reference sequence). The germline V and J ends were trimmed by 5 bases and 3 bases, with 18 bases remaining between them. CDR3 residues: CASSRVGAVGTDTQYF. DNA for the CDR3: TGTGCCAGCAGCAGAGTCGGGGCAGTGGGTACAGATACGCAGTATTTT.

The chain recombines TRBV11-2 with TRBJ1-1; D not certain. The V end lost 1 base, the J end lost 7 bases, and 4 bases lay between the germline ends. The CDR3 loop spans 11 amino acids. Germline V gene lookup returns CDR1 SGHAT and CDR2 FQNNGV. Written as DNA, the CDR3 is TGTGCCAGCAGCTTAGTAGTTGAAGCTTTCTTT. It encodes CASSLVVEAFF.

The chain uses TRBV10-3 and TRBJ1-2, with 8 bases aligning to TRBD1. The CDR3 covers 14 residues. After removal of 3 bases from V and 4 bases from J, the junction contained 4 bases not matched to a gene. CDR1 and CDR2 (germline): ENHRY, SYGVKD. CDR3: CAISDTGGGYGYTF. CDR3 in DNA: TGTGCCATCAGTGATACAGGGGGTGGCTATGGCTACACCTTC.

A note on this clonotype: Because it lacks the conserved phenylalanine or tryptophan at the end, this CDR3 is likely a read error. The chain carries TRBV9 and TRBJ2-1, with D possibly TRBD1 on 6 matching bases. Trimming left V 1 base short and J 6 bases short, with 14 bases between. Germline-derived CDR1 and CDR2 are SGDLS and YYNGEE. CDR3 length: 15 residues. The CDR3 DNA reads TGTGCCAGCAGCGTAAGGGGGTCCGGACTCAATGAGCAGTTCCTC. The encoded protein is CASSVRGSGLNEQFL.

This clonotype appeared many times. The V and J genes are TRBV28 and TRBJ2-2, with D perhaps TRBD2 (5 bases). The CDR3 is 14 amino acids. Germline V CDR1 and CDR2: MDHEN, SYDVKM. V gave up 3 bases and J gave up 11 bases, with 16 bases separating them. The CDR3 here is CASSFANGRVELFF. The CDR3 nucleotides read TGTGCCAGCAGTTTCGCCAACGGGCGGGTTGAGCTGTTTTTT.

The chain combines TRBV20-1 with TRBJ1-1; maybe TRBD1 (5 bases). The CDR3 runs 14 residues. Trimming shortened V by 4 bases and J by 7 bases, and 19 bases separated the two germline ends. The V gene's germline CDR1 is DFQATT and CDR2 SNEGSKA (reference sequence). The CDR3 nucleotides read TGCAGTGCTATCCCTAGGGACCGCTACTTTGAAGCTTTCTTT. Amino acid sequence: CSAIPRDRYFEAFF.

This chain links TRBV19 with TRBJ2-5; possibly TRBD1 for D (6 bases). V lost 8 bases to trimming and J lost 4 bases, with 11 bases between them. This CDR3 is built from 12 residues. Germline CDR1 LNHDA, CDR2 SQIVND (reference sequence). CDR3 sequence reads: CASSTGSETQYF. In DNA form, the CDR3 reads TGTGCCAGTTCGACAGGATCAGAGACCCAGTACTTC. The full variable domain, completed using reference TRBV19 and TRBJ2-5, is DGGITQSPKYLFRKEGQNVTLSCEQNLNHDAMYWYRQDPGQGLRLIYYSQIVNDFQKGDIAEGYSVSREKKESFPLTVTSAQKNPTAFYLCASSTGSETQYFGPGTRLLVL.

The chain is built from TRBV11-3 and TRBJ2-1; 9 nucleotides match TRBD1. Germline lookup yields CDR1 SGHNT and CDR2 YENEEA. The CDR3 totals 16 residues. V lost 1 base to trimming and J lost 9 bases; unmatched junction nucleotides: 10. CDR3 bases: TGTGCCAGCAGCTTAGTCACAGGGGGCCTTTGGGGTGAGCAGTTCTTC. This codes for CASSLVTGGLWGEQFF.

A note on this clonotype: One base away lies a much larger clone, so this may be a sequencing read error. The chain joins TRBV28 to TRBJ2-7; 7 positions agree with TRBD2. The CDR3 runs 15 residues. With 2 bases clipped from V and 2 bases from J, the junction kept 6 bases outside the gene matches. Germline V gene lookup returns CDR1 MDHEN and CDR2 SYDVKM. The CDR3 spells CASSLLAASAYEQYF. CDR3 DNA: TGTGCCAGCAGTTTACTAGCGGCAAGCGCCTACGAGCAGTACTTC.

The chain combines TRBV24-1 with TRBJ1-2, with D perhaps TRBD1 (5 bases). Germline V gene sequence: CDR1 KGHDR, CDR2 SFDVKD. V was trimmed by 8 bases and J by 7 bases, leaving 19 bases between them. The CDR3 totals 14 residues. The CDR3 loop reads CATNRPQGVCGYTF. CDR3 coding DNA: TGTGCCACCAACAGACCCCAGGGAGTCTGTGGCTACACCTTC.

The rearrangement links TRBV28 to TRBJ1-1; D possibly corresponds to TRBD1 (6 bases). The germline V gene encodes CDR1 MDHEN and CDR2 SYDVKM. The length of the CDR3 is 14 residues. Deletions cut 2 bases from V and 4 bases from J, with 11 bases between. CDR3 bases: TGTGCCAGCAGTTTAAGGGGGGGGAGCACTGAAGCTTTCTTT. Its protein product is CASSLRGGSTEAFF.

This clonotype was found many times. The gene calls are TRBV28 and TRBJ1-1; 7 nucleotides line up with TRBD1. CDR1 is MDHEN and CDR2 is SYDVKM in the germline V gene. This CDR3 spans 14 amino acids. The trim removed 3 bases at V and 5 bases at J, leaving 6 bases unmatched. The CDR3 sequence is CASSFPQGRTEAFF. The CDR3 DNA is TGTGCCAGCAGTTTCCCACAGGGGCGAACTGAAGCTTTCTTT.

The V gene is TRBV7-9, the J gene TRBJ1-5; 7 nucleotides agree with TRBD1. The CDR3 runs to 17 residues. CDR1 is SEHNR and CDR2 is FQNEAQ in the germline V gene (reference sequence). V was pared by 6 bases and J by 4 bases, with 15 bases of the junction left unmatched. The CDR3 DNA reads TGTGCCAGCAGTCGGAGACAGGGACCTAATGATAATCAGCCCCAGCATTTT. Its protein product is CASSRRQGPNDNQPQHF.

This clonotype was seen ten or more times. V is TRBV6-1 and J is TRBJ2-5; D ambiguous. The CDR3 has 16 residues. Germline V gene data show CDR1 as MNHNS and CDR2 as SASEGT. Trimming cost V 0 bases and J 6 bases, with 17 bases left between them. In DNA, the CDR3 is TGTGCCAGCAGTGAAGCCCGAAACCGAGATAGGAAGACCCAGTACTTC. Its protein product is CASSEARNRDRKTQYF.

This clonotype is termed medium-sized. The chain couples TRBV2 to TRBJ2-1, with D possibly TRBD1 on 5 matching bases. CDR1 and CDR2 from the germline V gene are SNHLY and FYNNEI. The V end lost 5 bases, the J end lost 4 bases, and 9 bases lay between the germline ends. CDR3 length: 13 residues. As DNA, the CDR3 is TGTGCCAGCAGTTATGACAGATACAATGAGCAGTTCTTC. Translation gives CASSYDRYNEQFF.

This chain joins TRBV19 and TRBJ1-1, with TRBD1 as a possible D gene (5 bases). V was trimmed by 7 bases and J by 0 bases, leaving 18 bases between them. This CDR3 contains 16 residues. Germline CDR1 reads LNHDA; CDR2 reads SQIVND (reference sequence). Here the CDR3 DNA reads TGTGCCAGTAAGGGGAGGACGGATTATATGAACACTGAAGCTTTCTTT. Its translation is CASKGRTDYMNTEAFF.